This T cell receptor (beta chain) derives from a study of blood T cells in healthy people across ages. CDR1 SGDLS and CDR2 YYNGEE come from the germline V gene. The CDR3 spans 13 residues. Trimming removed 1 base from V and 3 bases from J, with 2 bases in between. This clonotype was observed a few times. Primers used in a second PCR of about 7 to 12 cycles were a sample-barcoded 5' primer and a J-beta primer mix. Each cDNA molecule, via a template-switch adaptor with 12 random nucleotides, was tagged. MiXCR, applied by TCRdb to the 5' RACE reads, yields one record per CDR3 protein. The table records around 1,000,000 distinct CDR3 sequences, about 25% of them present only once. The same data also contributed to another study, on T cells of mothers and their children.

The chain combines TRBV9 with TRBJ2-6, with D unclear. The source material was blood. The clonotype was recovered from a girl aged 2 to 9 in good health. CDR3 amino acids: CASSVRGANVLTF. The CDR3 region has the DNA TGTGCCAGCAGCGTACGTGGGGCCAACGTCCTGACTTTC.